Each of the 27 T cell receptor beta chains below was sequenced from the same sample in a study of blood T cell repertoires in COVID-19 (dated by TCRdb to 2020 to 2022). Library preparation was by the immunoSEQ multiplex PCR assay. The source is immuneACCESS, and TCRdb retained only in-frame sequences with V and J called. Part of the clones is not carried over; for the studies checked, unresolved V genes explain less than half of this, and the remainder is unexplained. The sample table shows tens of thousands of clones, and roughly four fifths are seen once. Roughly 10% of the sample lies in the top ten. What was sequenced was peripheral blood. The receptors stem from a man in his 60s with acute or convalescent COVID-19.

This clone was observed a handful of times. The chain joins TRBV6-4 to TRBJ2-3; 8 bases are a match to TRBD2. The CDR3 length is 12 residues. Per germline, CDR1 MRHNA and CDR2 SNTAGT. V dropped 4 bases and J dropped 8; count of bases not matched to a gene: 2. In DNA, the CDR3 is TGTGCCAGCAGTGTGGGACTAGGTACGCAGTATTTT. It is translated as CASSVGLGTQYF.

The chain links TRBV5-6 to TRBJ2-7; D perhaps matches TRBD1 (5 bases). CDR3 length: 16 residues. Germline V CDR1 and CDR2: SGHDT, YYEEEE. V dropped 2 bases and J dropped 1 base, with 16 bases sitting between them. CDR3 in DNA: TGTGCCAGCAGCTTCGGGTTAAGGGGCTTTTCCTACGAGCAGTACTTC. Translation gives CASSFGLRGFSYEQYF.

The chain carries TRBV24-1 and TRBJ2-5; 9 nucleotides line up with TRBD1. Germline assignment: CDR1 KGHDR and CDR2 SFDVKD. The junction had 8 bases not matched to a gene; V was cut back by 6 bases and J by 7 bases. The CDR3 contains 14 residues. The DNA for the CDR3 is TGTGCCACCAGTCGAACAGGGGGCCTCAGGACCCAGTACTTC. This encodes CATSRTGGLRTQYF.

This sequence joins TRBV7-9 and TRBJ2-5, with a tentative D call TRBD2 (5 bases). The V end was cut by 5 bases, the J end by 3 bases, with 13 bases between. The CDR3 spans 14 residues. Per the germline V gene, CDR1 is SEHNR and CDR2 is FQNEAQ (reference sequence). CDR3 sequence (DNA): TGTGCCAGCAGCGACTACGACGGAAAAGAGACCCAGTACTTC. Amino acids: CASSDYDGKETQYF.

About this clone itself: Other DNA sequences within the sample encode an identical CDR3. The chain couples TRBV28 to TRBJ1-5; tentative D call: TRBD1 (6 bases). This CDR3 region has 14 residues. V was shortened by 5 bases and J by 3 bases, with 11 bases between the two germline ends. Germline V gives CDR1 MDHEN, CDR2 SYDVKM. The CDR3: CASSITGYNQPQHF. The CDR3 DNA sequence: TGTGCCAGCAGTATTACAGGGTACAATCAGCCCCAGCATTTT.

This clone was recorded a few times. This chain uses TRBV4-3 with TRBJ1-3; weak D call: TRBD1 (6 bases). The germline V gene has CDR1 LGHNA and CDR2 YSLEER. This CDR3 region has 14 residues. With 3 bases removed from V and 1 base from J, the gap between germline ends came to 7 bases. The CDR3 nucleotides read TGCGCCAGCAGCCAGGGGGCTTCTGGAAACACCATATATTTT. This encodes CASSQGASGNTIYF.

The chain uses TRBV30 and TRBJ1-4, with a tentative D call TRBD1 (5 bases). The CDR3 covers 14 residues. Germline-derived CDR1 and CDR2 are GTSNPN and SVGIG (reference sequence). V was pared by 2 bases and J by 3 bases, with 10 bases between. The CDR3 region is CAWSYGGANEKLFF. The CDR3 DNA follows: TGTGCCTGGAGTTACGGGGGGGCTAATGAAAAACTGTTTTTT.

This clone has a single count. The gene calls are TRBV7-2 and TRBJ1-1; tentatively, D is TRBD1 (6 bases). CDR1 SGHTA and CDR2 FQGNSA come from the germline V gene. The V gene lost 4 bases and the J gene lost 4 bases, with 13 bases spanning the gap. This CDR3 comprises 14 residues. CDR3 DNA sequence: TGTGCCAGCAGCTCGCAGGGGCAGCTCACTGAAGCTTTCTTT. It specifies CASSSQGQLTEAFF.

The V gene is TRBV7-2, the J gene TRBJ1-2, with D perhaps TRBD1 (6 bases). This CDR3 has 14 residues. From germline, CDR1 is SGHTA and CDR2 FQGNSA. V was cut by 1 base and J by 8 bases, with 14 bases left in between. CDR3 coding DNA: TGTGCCAGCAGCTTAGATTCGGCAGGGGAAGGCTACACCTTC. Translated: CASSLDSAGEGYTF.

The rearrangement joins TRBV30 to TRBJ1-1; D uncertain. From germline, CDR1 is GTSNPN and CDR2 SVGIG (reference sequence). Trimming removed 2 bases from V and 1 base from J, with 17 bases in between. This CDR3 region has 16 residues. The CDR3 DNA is TGTGCCTGGAGTAGAGGGCTTGGACTTGGGAACACTGAAGCTTTCTTT. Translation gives CAWSRGLGLGNTEAFF.

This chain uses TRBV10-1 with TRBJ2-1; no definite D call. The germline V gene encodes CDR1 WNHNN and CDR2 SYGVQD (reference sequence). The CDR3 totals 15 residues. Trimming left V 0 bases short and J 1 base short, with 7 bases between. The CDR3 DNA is TGCGCCAGCAGTGAGTCGCCGAGGTCCTACAATGAGCAGTTCTTC. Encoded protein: CASSESPRSYNEQFF.

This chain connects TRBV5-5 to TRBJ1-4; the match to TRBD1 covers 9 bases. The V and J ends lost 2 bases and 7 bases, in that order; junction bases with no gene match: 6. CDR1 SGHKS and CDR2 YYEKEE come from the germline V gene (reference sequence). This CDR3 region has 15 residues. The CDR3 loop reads CASSLGSGQGEKLFF. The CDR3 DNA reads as TGTGCCAGCAGCTTAGGTTCGGGACAGGGTGAAAAACTGTTTTTT.

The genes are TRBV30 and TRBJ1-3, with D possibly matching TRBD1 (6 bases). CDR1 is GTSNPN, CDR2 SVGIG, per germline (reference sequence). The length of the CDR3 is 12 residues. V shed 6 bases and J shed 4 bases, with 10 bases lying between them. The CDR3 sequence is CACAGDGNTIYF. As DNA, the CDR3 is TGTGCCTGTGCAGGGGACGGAAACACCATATATTTT.

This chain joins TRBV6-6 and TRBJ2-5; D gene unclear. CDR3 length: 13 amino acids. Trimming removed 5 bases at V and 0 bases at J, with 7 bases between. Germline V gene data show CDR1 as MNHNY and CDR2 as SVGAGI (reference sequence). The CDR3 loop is CASSRLYQETQYF. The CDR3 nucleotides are TGTGCCAGCAGTCGACTGTACCAAGAGACCCAGTACTTC.

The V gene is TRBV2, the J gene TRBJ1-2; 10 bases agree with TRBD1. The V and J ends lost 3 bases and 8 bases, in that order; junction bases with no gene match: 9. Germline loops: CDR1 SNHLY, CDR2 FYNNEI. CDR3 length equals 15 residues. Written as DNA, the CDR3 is TGTGCCAGCAGTGATCAGCGACAGGGGGCGCGCGGCTACACCTTC. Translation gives CASSDQRQGARGYTF.

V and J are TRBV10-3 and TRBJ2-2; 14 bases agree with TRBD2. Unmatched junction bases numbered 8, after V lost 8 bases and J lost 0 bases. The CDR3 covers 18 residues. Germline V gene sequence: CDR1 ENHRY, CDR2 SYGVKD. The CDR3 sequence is CAIWGGTSGSPNTGELFF. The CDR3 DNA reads TGTGCCATCTGGGGTGGGACTAGCGGGAGTCCGAACACCGGGGAGCTGTTTTTT.

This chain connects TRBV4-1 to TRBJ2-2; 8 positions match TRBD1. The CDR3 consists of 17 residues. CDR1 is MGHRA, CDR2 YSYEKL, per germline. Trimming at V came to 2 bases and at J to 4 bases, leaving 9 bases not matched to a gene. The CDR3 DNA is TGCGCCAGCAGCCAAACGACCGGGACAGGTTTCACCGGGGAGCTGTTTTTT. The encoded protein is CASSQTTGTGFTGELFF.

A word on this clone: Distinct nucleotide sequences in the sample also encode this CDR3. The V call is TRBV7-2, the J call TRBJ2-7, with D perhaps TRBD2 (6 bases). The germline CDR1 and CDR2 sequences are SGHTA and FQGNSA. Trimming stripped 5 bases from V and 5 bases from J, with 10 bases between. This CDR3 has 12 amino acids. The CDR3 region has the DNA TGTGCCAGCAGCCCATCGGGGGACGAGCAGTACTTC. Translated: CASSPSGDEQYF.

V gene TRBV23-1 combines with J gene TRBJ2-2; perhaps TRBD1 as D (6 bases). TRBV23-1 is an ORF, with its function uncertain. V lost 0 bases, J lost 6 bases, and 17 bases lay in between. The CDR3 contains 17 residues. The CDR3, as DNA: TGCGCCAGCAGTCAATCGACGGACAGCCCGGCGGCCGGGGAGCTGTTTTTT. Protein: CASSQSTDSPAAGELFF.

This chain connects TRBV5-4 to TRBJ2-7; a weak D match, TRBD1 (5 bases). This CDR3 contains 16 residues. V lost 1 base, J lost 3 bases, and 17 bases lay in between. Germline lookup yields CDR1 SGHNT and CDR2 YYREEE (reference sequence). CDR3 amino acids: CASSLYPAGKNYEQYF. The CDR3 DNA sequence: TGTGCCAGCAGCTTGTATCCGGCAGGGAAAAACTACGAGCAGTACTTC.

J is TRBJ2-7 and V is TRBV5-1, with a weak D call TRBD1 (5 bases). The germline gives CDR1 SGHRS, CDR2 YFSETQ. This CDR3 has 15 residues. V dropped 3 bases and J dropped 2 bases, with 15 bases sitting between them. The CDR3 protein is CASSYSLTGTYEQYF. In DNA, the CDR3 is TGCGCCAGCAGCTATTCGCTCACAGGAACCTACGAGCAGTACTTC.

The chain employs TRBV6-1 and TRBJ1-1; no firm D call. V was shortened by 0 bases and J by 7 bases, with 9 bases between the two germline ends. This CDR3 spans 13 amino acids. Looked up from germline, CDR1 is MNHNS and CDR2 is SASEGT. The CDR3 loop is CASSEAWRDEAFF. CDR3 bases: TGTGCCAGCAGTGAAGCTTGGAGGGATGAAGCTTTCTTT.

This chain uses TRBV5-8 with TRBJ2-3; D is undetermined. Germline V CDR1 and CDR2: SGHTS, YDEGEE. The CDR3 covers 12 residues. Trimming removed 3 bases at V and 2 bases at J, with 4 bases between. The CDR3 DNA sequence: TGTGCCAGCAGCTCAGTCACAGATACGCAGTATTTT. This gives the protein CASSSVTDTQYF.

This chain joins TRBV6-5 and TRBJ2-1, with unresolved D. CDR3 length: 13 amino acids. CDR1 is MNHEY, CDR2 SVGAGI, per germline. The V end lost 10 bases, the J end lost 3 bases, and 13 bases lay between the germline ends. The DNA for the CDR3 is TGTGCCATCCTTCTAGAAGGCTACAATGAGCAGTTCTTC. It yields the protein CAILLEGYNEQFF.

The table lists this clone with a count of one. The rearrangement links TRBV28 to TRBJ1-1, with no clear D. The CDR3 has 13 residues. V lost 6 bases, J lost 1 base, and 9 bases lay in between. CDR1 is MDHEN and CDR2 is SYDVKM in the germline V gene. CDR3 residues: CASSPPWNTEAFF. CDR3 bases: TGTGCCAGCAGCCCCCCCTGGAACACTGAAGCTTTCTTT. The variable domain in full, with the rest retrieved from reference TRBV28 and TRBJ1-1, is DVKVTQSSRYLVKRTGEKVFLECVQDMDHENMFWYRQDPGLGLRLIYFSYDVKMKEKGDIPEGYSVSREKKERFSLILESASTNQTSMYLCASSPPWNTEAFFGQGTRLTVV.

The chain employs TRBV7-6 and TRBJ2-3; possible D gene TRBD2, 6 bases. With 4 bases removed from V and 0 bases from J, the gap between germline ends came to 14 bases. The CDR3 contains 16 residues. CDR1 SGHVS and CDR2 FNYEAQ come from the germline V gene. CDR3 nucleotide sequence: TGTGCCAGCAGCTCCCTGGGGGGAGCTAGCACAGATACGCAGTATTTT. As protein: CASSSLGGASTDTQYF.

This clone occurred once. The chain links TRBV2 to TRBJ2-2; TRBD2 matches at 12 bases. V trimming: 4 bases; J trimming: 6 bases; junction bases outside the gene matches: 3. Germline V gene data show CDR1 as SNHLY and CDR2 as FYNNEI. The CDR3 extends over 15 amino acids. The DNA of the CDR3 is TGTGCCAGCAGTGCTAGCGGGAGGGCCTCCGGGGAGCTGTTTTTT. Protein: CASSASGRASGELFF.